These 10 T cell receptor beta chains share one sample of origin, sequenced in a study of T cell responses to AZD1222 COVID-19 vaccine. Profiled with immunoSEQ multiplex PCR; TCRdb holds only in-frame clones, not every one. The sample holds around 100,000 clones, about nine tenths seen once. Sequences were derived from peripheral blood, sampled on day 0 of AZD1222 vaccination. These receptors were collected from an adult in good health.

J is TRBJ2-3 and V is TRBV5-4, with D perhaps being TRBD1 or TRBD2 (5 bases each). Trimming took 4 bases from V and 2 from J, leaving 20 bases between them. Germline loops: CDR1 SGHNT, CDR2 YYREEE (reference sequence). The CDR3 is 17 residues long. CDR3: CASSPKARDGFTDTQYF. CDR3 bases: TGTGCCAGCAGCCCTAAGGCGAGGGACGGCTTCACAGATACGCAGTATTTT.

This chain links TRBV15 with TRBJ1-4, with D tentatively TRBD1 (6 bases). This CDR3 spans 13 amino acids. The germline gives CDR1 LNHNV, CDR2 YYDKDF (reference sequence). Trimming took 3 bases from V and 7 from J, leaving 9 bases between them. The CDR3 reads CATSSRDTEKLFF. CDR3 sequence (DNA): TGTGCCACCAGCAGCCGGGACACTGAAAAACTGTTTTTT.

The rearrangement links TRBV29-1 to TRBJ1-1; tentative D call: TRBD1 (5 bases). Germline loops: CDR1 SQVTM, CDR2 ANQGSEA. V dropped 4 bases and J dropped 0 bases, with 12 bases sitting between them. The CDR3 loop spans 14 amino acids. The DNA of the CDR3 is TGCAGCGTTGGAAACAGGCTTATGAACACTGAAGCTTTCTTT. This gives the protein CSVGNRLMNTEAFF. The full variable domain, with the rest looked up from reference TRBV29-1 and TRBJ1-1, is SAVISQKPSRDICQRGTSLTIQCQVDSQVTMMFWYRQQPGQSLTLIATANQGSEATYESGFVIDKFPISRPNLTFSTLTVSNMSPEDSSIYLCSVGNRLMNTEAFFGQGTRLTVV.

The chain has TRBV5-4 and TRBJ1-2, with D unresolved. From germline, CDR1 is SGHNT and CDR2 YYREEE (reference sequence). The CDR3 spans 14 residues. Trimming shortened V by 7 bases and J by 4 bases, and 17 bases separated the two germline ends. The CDR3 region has the DNA TGTGCCAGCGGTCGTAACACCCGATCCTATGGCTACACCTTC. Its translation: CASGRNTRSYGYTF.

The sample holds a few counts of this clone. The gene calls are TRBV5-4 and TRBJ1-6; D is perhaps TRBD1 (6 bases). Trimming left V 7 bases short and J 9 bases short, with 11 bases between. Germline CDR1 reads SGHNT; CDR2 reads YYREEE (reference sequence). The CDR3 is 12 amino acids. CDR3 nucleotide sequence: TGTGCCAGCGAGGGGGGTGGTTCACCCCTCCACTTT. It is translated as CASEGGGSPLHF. Combining the CDR3 with reference TRBV5-4 and TRBJ1-6 gives the whole variable domain ETGVTQSPTHLIKTRGQQVTLRCSSQSGHNTVSWYQQALGQGPQFIFQYYREEENGRGNFPPRFSGLQFPNYSSELNVNALELDDSALYLCASEGGGSPLHFGNGTRLTVT.

The CDR3 DNA sequence: TGTGCCAGGGGCTCGGAGAGCACCTACGAGCAGTACTTC. Translating gives CARGSESTYEQYF. This rearrangement joins TRBV2 to TRBJ2-7; D unresolved. This CDR3 is 13 amino acids long. The V end was cut by 9 bases, the J end by 2 bases, with 14 bases between. CDR1 SNHLY and CDR2 FYNNEI come from the germline V gene.

The sample holds one count of this clone. This sequence joins TRBV11-2 and TRBJ1-3, with a tentative D call TRBD1 (5 bases). This CDR3 is built from 11 residues. V was cut by 5 bases and J by 9 bases, with 8 bases left in between. Per germline, CDR1 SGHAT and CDR2 FQNNGV. This CDR3 reads CASSEGPTIYF. The CDR3 region has the DNA TGTGCCAGCAGCGAGGGGCCCACCATATATTTT. The whole variable domain, filled in from reference TRBV11-2 and TRBJ1-3, reads EAGVAQSPRYKIIEKRQSVAFWCNPISGHATLYWYQQILGQGPKLLIQFQNNGVVDDSQLPKDRFSAERLKGVDSTLKIQPAKLEDSAVYLCASSEGPTIYFGEGSWLTVV.

The chain links TRBV6-5 to TRBJ2-2, with D possibly matching TRBD2 (6 bases). The CDR3 is made up of 14 amino acids. Germline V CDR1 and CDR2: MNHEY, SVGAGI. V lost 0 bases to trimming and J lost 9 bases, with 11 bases between them. CDR3 coding DNA: TGTGCCAGCAGTTACTCGGGGGGAGCCCGGGAGCTGTTTTTT. Its protein is CASSYSGGARELFF.

The chain uses TRBV15 and TRBJ1-2, with TRBD1 identical over 10 bases. This CDR3 region has 15 residues. The trim removed 4 bases at V and 3 bases at J, leaving 5 bases unmatched. The germline V gene encodes CDR1 LNHNV and CDR2 YYDKDF (reference sequence). The CDR3 sequence: CATSIRQGAHYGYTF. DNA of the CDR3: TGTGCCACCAGCATACGACAGGGGGCCCACTATGGCTACACCTTC.

The rearrangement uses TRBV7-9 and TRBJ2-7; TRBD2 might be the D (5 bases). V lost 4 bases and J 2 bases, leaving 9 bases between the germline ends. The CDR3 loop spans 13 amino acids. From germline, CDR1 is SEHNR and CDR2 FQNEAQ (reference sequence). CDR3 in amino acids: CASSSGITYEQYF. The CDR3 DNA follows: TGTGCCAGCAGCTCCGGGATTACCTACGAGCAGTACTTC.